The next 2 T cell receptor beta chains were all read from a single sample in a study of Tregs in tolerant kidney transplant recipients. The table came from immunoSEQ multiplex PCR; TCRdb's copy has only in-frame clones and leaves some out. Its table lists some 52,000 clones. The input for sequencing was CD4+ T cells from blood, taken before the transplant. The origin of the receptors is a human donor who received a combined kidney and bone marrow transplant.

As regards this clone: The read ends 3 residues early relative to the CDR3; the germline J gene fills the gap. The chain has TRBV30 and TRBJ2-5; tentative D call: TRBD2 (5 bases). CDR1 GTSNPN and CDR2 SVGIG come from the germline V gene (reference sequence). CDR3 length equals 13 residues. V shed 2 bases and J shed 3 bases, with 10 bases lying between them. The CDR3: CAWSTGLKETQYF. The sequenced CDR3 bases are TGTGCCTGGAGTACGGGGTTAAAAGAGACC.

Notes on this clone: The DNA ends 3 residues before the CDR3 does, and the rest of the CDR3 is filled in from the germline J gene. V gene TRBV18 combines with J gene TRBJ1-4; 8 bases align to TRBD1. CDR3 length: 14 residues. V shed 8 bases, J shed 5 bases, and the junction held 7 bases outside the gene matches. Germline V gene data show CDR1 as KGHSH and CDR2 as LQKENI. The covered CDR3 bases are TGTGCCAGCACCAGGGGGCGAGGGAATGAAAAA. Translated, it gives CASTRGRGNEK. The full-length CDR3 reads as CASTRGRGNEKLFF.